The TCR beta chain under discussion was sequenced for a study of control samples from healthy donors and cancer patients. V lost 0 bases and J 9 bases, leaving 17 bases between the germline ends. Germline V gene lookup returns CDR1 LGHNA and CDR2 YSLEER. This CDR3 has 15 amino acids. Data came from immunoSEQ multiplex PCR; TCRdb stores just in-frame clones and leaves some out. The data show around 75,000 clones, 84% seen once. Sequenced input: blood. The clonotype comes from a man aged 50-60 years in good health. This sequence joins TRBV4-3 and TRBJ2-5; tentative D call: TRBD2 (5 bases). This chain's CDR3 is CASSQDFQYRGAQYF. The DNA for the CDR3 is TGCGCCAGCAGCCAAGATTTCCAGTATCGGGGAGCCCAGTACTTC.